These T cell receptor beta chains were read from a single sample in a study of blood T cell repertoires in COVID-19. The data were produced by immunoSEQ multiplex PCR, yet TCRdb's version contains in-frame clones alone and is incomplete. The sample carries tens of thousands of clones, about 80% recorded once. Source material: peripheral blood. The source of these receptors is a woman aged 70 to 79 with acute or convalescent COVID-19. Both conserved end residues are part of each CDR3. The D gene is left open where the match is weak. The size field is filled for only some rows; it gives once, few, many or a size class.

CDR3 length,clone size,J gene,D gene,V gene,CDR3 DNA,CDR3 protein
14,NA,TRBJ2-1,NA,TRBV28,TGTGCCAGCAGTTTATTGCGGGACTACAATGAGCAGTTCTTC,CASSLLRDYNEQFF
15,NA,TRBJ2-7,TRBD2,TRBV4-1,TGCGCCAGCAGCCAAGAGGGGAGCGGGACTCCTCAGCAGTACTTC,CASSQEGSGTPQQYF
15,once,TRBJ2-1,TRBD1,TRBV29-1,TGCAGCGTTACCATCGGGACAGGAGTATACAATGAGCAGTTCTTC,CSVTIGTGVYNEQFF
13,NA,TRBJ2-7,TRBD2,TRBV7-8,TGTGCCAGCAGCTCCGGCGGGGGATACGAGCAGTACTTC,CASSSGGGYEQYF
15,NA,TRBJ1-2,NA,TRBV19,TGTGCCAGTAGTACCGAAGGGACAAGGGTCTATGGCTACACCTTC,CASSTEGTRVYGYTF
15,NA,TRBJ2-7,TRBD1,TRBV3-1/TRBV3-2,TGTGCCAGCAGCCAAGGACAGGGTTTCTTCTACGAGCAGTACTTC,CASSQGQGFFYEQYF
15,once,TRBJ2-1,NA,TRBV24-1,TGTGCCACCAGTGATCCCCGGCGGCCGAGCAATGAGCAGTTCTTC,CATSDPRRPSNEQFF
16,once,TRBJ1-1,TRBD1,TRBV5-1,TGCGCCAGCAGCGGGACAGGGGCGCTTTTGAACACTGAAGCTTTCTTT,CASSGTGALLNTEAFF
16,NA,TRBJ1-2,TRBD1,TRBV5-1,TGCGCCAGCAGCTTGGAGGGGACAGGGGGCTGGGATGGCTACACCTTC,CASSLEGTGGWDGYTF
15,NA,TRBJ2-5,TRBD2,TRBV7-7,TGTGCCAGCAGTCCTAGCGGGGGGCAACAAGAGACCCAGTACTTC,CASSPSGGQQETQYF
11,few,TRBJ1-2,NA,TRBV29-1,TGCAGCGTTGTGGAGGGCTATGGCTACACCTTC,CSVVEGYGYTF
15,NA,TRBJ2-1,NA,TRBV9,TGTGCCAGCAGCGTAGAAGCGGCGTCCTACAATGAGCAGTTCTTC,CASSVEAASYNEQFF
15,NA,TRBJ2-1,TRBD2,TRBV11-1,TGTGCCAGCAGCCTAACTAGCGGGAGGGCCAGCGGGCAGTTCTTC,CASSLTSGRASGQFF
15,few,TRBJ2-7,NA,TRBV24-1,TGTGCCACCAGTGATTCGGGGCGGACAGCCTACGAGCAGTACTTC,CATSDSGRTAYEQYF
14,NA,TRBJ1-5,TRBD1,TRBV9,TGTGCCAGCAGCGGGGGACAGTGGAATCAGCCCCAGCATTTT,CASSGGQWNQPQHF
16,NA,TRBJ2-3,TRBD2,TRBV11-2,TGTGCCAGCAGCGAAGGACTAGCGGGGTACACAGATACGCAGTATTTT,CASSEGLAGYTDTQYF
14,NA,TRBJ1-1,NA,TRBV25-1,TGTGCCAGCAGTGAATATGGCGGGTACACTGAAGCTTTCTTT,CASSEYGGYTEAFF
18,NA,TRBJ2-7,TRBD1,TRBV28,TGTGCCAGCACCGCCCCGGGACAGGGGGTGAAAGAGCATGGCGAGCAGTACTTC,CASTAPGQGVKEHGEQYF
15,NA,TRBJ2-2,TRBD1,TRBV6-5,TGTGCCGCCCGGCCGGGACAGTCGAACACCGGGGAGCTGTTTTTT,CAARPGQSNTGELFF
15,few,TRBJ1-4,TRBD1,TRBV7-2,TGTGCCAGCAGTTTCCCGACAGGGGGCGGTGAAAAACTGTTTTTT,CASSFPTGGGEKLFF
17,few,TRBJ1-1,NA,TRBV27,TGTGCCAGCAGTTCAAGGGGCGTCGGATTCATGAACACTGAAGCTTTCTTT,CASSSRGVGFMNTEAFF
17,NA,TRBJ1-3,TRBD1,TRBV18,TGTGCCAGCTCAGGAGGGACAGCTACTCCCTCTGGAAACACCATATATTTT,CASSGGTATPSGNTIYF
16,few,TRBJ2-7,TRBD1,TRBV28,TGTGCCAGCAGTTCCTTCTCCGGGACAGGGACTGACGAGCAGTACTTC,CASSSFSGTGTDEQYF
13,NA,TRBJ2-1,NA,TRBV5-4,TGTGCCAGCAGCTTTGAGGCAAGCTATGAGCAGTTCTTC,CASSFEASYEQFF
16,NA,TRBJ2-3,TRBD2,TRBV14,TGTGCCAGCAGCCACGAAGCGGGAGGTGTCACAGATACGCAGTATTTT,CASSHEAGGVTDTQYF
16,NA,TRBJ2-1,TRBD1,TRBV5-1,TGCGCCAGCAGCCCGAACCCCGGGACAGGGGGCCATGAGCAGTTCTTC,CASSPNPGTGGHEQFF
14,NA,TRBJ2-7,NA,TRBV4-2,TGTGCCAGCAGCCAAAGCGGGACATCCTACGAGCAGTACTTC,CASSQSGTSYEQYF
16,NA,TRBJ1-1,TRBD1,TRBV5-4,TGTGCCAGCAGCCAAGGGACAGGGAAAGGGAACACTGAAGCTTTCTTT,CASSQGTGKGNTEAFF
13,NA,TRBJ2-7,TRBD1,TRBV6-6,TGTGCCAGCACGAGACAGGGACCGTACGAGCAGTACTTC,CASTRQGPYEQYF
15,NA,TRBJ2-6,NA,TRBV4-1,TGCGCCAGCAGCCCGGGTCTCTCTGGGGCCAACGTCCTGACTTTC,CASSPGLSGANVLTF
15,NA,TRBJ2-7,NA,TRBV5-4,TGTGCCAGCAGCTTATCGGAGGTTCGCTCCCACGAGCAGTACTTC,CASSLSEVRSHEQYF
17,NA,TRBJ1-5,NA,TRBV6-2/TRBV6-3,TGTGCCAGCAGTTACTCGCCGGGGAGCTTGGGCAATCAGCCCCAGCATTTT,CASSYSPGSLGNQPQHF
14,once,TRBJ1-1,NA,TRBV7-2,TGTGCCAGCAGGGCAGGGGTTTTGGACACTGAAGCTTTCTTT,CASRAGVLDTEAFF
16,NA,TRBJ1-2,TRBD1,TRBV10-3,TGTGCCATCAGGGATGGGGGACAGGGGAGTCTTCAGGGCTACACCTTC,CAIRDGGQGSLQGYTF
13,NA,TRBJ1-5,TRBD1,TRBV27,TGTGCCAGCAGCGGGACAGGCAATCAGCCCCAGCATTTT,CASSGTGNQPQHF
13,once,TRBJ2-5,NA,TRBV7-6,TGTGCCAGCAGCCAGAGGGTACAAGAGACCCAGTACTTC,CASSQRVQETQYF
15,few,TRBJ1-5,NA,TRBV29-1,TGCAGCGTTGAAGGAGGGGAGGGTAGCAATCAGCCCCAGCATTTT,CSVEGGEGSNQPQHF
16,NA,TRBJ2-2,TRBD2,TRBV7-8,TGTGCCAGCAGCTTTCCAGCGGGAGTGAGAACCGGGGAGCTGTTTTTT,CASSFPAGVRTGELFF
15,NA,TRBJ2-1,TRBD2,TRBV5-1,TGCGCCAGCAGCTCAAGGACTAGCGAATGGAATGAGCAGTTCTTC,CASSSRTSEWNEQFF
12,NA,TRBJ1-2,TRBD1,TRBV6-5,TGTGCCAGCAGCCTGACAGGGGTGGACTACACCTTC,CASSLTGVDYTF
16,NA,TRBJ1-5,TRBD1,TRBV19,TGTGCCAGTAGTACAAGACAGGGTAGAGGCAATCAGCCCCAGCATTTT,CASSTRQGRGNQPQHF
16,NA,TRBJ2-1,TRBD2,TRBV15,TGTGCCACCAGCAGCGAAGGACTAGCGGTTCACAATGAGCAGTTCTTC,CATSSEGLAVHNEQFF
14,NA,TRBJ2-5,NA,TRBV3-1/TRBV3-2,TGTGCCAGCAGCCAAGATTATAGATCAGAGACCCAGTACTTC,CASSQDYRSETQYF
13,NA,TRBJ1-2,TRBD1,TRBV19,TGTGCCAGTGAGAGGGGACAGGGATATGGCTACACCTTC,CASERGQGYGYTF
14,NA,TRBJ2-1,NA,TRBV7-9,TGTGCCAGCAGCCCCCCGGAGAGGCTCGATGAGCAGTTCTTC,CASSPPERLDEQFF
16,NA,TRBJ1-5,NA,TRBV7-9,TGTGCCAGCACCCCATTCCAGGGTATTGGAGATCAGCCCCAGCATTTT,CASTPFQGIGDQPQHF
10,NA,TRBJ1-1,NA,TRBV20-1,TGCAGTGCTAGGGACAGTGAAGCTTTCTTT,CSARDSEAFF
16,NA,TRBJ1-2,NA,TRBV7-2,TGTGCCAGCAGCTTAGGTAGACAGGCTACTAACTATGGCTACACCTTC,CASSLGRQATNYGYTF
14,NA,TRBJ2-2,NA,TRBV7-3,TGTGCCAGCAGCATAGACAGTAACACCGGGGAGCTGTTTTTT,CASSIDSNTGELFF
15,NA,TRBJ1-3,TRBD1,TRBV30,TGTGCCTGGAGTAAGGGGACAGGTATCGGAAACACCATATATTTT,CAWSKGTGIGNTIYF
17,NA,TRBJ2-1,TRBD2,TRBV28,TGTGCCAGCAGTCCCAGGGGGGGACTAGCTTGGGACAATGAGCAGTTCTTC,CASSPRGGLAWDNEQFF
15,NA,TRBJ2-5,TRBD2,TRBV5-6,TGTGCCAGCAGCTTGTGGCTAGCGGGCACAGAGACCCAGTACTTC,CASSLWLAGTETQYF
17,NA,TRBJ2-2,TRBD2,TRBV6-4,TGTGCCAGCAGTGAGGAAGGTAGCGGGAGATTTGGCGGGGAGCTGTTTTTT,CASSEEGSGRFGGELFF
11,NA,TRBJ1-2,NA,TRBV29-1,TGCAGCGTTGATGGGGGGGTTGGCTACACCTTC,CSVDGGVGYTF
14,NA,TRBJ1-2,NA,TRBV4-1,TGCGCCAGCAGCCAAGATGGGGGCTCGGGGGGCTACACCTTC,CASSQDGGSGGYTF